Detailed here is one T cell receptor beta chain. Its antigen has not been determined. No per-base quality is available; no much larger clone lies one base away. Per the germline V gene (reference sequence), GTSNPN is the CDR1 and SVGIG is the CDR2. V is trimmed back by 1 base and J by 7 bases, and the junction contains 5 bases that no gene match accounts for. The CDR3 starts with the cysteine, ends with the phenylalanine, and has 13 residues. Kept here is only the CDR3 DNA, which spans 39 bases and is read in frame from base 1. Another Seattle source contributed samples from volunteer blood donors who had recovered from COVID-19. The collaborating institutions used their own protocols to collect whole blood in K2EDTA tubes. For TCRbeta analysis, collaborators shipped samples in one of three forms: frozen whole blood, isolated PBMCs, or DNA extracted from either of those sample types. The entry originates in a study of blood T cell repertoires in COVID-19 (dated by TCRdb to the early 2020s). Regarding the complete study: Collaborator samples came from the United States, Italy and Spain and covered acute and convalescent phases of COVID-19. The material from the prospective study consisted of cDNA or gDNA derived from T cells, B-cell-depleted T cells, or PBMCs. Subjects who had been exposed to COVID-19, were actively infected with it, or had recovered from it provided the deeply sampled blood TCRbeta repertoires that made up the dataset. The repertoires were released in a freely available public database intended as a resource for research on the immune response to SARS-CoV-2. The samples were drawn from the first 160 participants of the ongoing ImmuneRACE study and from 950 to 1,500 subjects provided by 6 global collaborators. Sample metadata almost always included a de-identified subject ID, COVID-19 status, age in years and sex. HLA class I and class II types, where available, came from metadata supplied by the sample provider rather than from assay-based typing.

The immunoSEQ Assay, a bias-controlled multiplex PCR, was used to amplify TCRbeta CDR3 regions from genomic DNA. Under the source paper's analysis protocol: The number of nucleated cells in each sample was estimated from the amplification of reference gene primers within the assay. To quantify the absolute abundance of each unique TCRbeta CDR3 rearrangement, sequence reads were collapsed and filtered. For each sample, productive Simpson clonality was calculated as the square root of Simpson's diversity index over productive rearrangements. Sourced from immuneACCESS, this table was stored by TCRdb with only in-frame sequences that have V and J called. A share of the clones is absent; for the studies checked, an unresolved V gene accounts for under half, and the remainder has no known explanation. The DNA was the basis for D and trimming; V, J and clone size are from that table. The sample has approximately 150,000 clones on record, over 70% of them singletons. The biggest ten clones account for around 40% of the sample.

The paper's findings and limits, for the study overall: The quantity of clinical and demographic metadata differed by source and by participant and was supplied without curation.

The sequence was obtained from a man aged 45-65 years who had recovered from COVID-19. The source material was peripheral blood. The chain is assembled from TRBV30 and TRBJ1-2; TRBD1 matches 8 bases in the middle. The CDR3 sequence is CAWSEDRVGGYTF. The bases are TGTGCCTGGAGTGAGGACAGGGTCGGTGGCTACACCTTC.